This TCR beta chain originates from a study of T-cell reconstitution after alpha-beta-depleted transplantation in children. At least ten counts were recorded for this clonotype. TCRbeta library construction was performed incorporating unique molecular identifiers. TCRdb used MiXCR to reprocess the PCR reads, holding one entry per CDR3 protein. The table records about 580,000 distinct CDR3 sequences, 23% of them present only once. Trimming stripped 2 bases from V and 9 bases from J, with 23 bases between. The CDR3 covers 17 residues. Germline-derived CDR1 and CDR2 are SGHTA and FQGNSA. Specimen: PBMCs, mostly from graft donor cells, collected 360 days after TCRalphabeta/CD19-depleted stem cell transplant. The chain recombines TRBV7-2 with TRBJ2-1; the D gene is possibly TRBD1 (5 bases). The TCR originated in a boy under three years old who had a stem cell transplant for acute myeloid leukemia, so the T cells may come from the graft donor. The CDR3 sequence is CASSLIWGDTSQAEQFF. CDR3 coding DNA: TGTGCCAGCAGCTTAATATGGGGCGATACGTCCCAAGCTGAGCAGTTCTTC.